Presented here are 29 T cell receptor beta chains from one specimen sequenced in a study of OX40 agonist ivuxolimab in advanced cancers. Library generation was performed with the immunoSEQ multiplex PCR assay. What TCRdb holds here is the immuneACCESS table cut down to in-frame rearrangements. Part of the clones is not present; checked against another copy, under half of the missing clones reflect an unresolved V gene, and the others are unexplained. The sample has about 48,000 clones on record, around 84% of them singletons. Approximately 1.2% of the sample is held by the ten biggest clonotypes. This material consisted of CD4+ or CD8+ T cells sorted from blood, taken in a trial of the OX40 agonist ivuxolimab. All receptors derive from an adult with an advanced solid tumor such as melanoma, head and neck, liver or kidney cancer.

The rearrangement links TRBV19 to TRBJ2-6; D is possibly TRBD2 (7 bases). Trimming left V 4 bases short and J 4 bases short, with 17 bases between. This CDR3 contains 17 residues. Germline values: CDR1 LNHDA, CDR2 SQIVND (reference sequence). The CDR3 sequence is CASSTHPGGAGANVLTF. In DNA form, the CDR3 reads TGTGCCAGTAGTACCCACCCTGGGGGGGCGGGGGCCAACGTCCTGACTTTC.

This rearrangement joins TRBV28 to TRBJ2-7; D gene ambiguous. This CDR3 has 14 residues. Per germline, CDR1 MDHEN and CDR2 SYDVKM. V was shortened by 6 bases and J by 2 bases, with 14 bases between the two germline ends. The CDR3 DNA follows: TGTGCCAGCAGAAGATTGGGTGGGGCCTACGAGCAGTACTTC. Protein: CASRRLGGAYEQYF.

This rearrangement joins TRBV28 to TRBJ1-5; D possibly corresponds to TRBD1 (5 bases). Between the trimmed V and J ends, which lost 3 bases and 5 bases, there was a span of 8 bases. This CDR3 spans 13 amino acids. Germline loops: CDR1 MDHEN, CDR2 SYDVKM. CDR3 nucleotide sequence: TGTGCCAGCAGTTTCGTGGGGGATCAGCCCCAGCATTTT. It translates to CASSFVGDQPQHF.

This sequence joins TRBV6-4 and TRBJ2-7; 11 bases map to TRBD2. This CDR3 comprises 15 residues. Germline V gives CDR1 MRHNA, CDR2 SNTAGT. Unmatched junction bases numbered 11, after V lost 6 bases and J lost 7 bases. The CDR3 DNA reads as TGTGCCAGCAGGGAAACTAGCGGGAGATGGGATGAGCAGTACTTC. Translating gives CASRETSGRWDEQYF.

V and J are TRBV4-1 and TRBJ2-5; weak D call: TRBD2 (6 bases). Trimming stripped 2 bases from V and 4 bases from J, with 14 bases between. The length of the CDR3 is 15 residues. The germline V gene encodes CDR1 MGHRA and CDR2 YSYEKL. The CDR3 is CASSQSGYGRETQYF. In nucleotides, the CDR3 is TGCGCCAGCAGCCAAAGCGGGTACGGAAGAGAGACCCAGTACTTC.

CDR3 loop: CSAPRDPEQYF. CDR3 nucleotides: TGCAGTGCTCCCCGGGACCCCGAGCAGTACTTC. The chain has TRBV20-1 and TRBJ2-7; either TRBD1 or TRBD2 may supply D (5 bases each). The V and J ends lost 5 bases and 6 bases respectively, with 11 bases between them. The CDR3 sequence is 11 residues long. Per germline, CDR1 DFQATT and CDR2 SNEGSKA (reference sequence).

The sample holds a few counts of this clone. The rearrangement links TRBV30 to TRBJ2-7, with TRBD1 identical over 8 bases. V lost 2 bases and J lost 4; bases outside the gene matches: 7. In germline, CDR1 is GTSNPN, CDR2 SVGIG (reference sequence). This CDR3 spans 14 amino acids. DNA of the CDR3: TGTGCCTGGAGTACCGGGACAGGAGCGTACGAGCAGTACTTC. It encodes CAWSTGTGAYEQYF. The full variable domain, rest sourced from reference TRBV30 and TRBJ2-7, is SQTIHQWPATLVQPVGSPLSLECTVEGTSNPNLYWYRQAAGRGLQLLFYSVGIGQISSEVPQNLSASRPQDRQFILSSKKLLLSDSGFYLCAWSTGTGAYEQYFGPGTRLTVT.

The gene calls are TRBV13 and TRBJ2-7; TRBD2 aligns across 9 bases. The CDR3 spans 14 residues. V gave up 4 bases and J gave up 5 bases; unmatched junction bases: 6. CDR1 PRHDT and CDR2 FYEKMQ come from the germline V gene (reference sequence). The CDR3: CASSWGLAVNEQYF. In DNA, the CDR3 is TGTGCCAGCAGCTGGGGACTAGCAGTTAACGAGCAGTACTTC.

The V and J genes are TRBV5-4 and TRBJ2-7, with a weak D call TRBD1 (7 bases). The CDR3 sequence is 15 residues long. Trimming took off 6 bases at V and 2 bases at J, with 18 bases between the two ends. From germline, CDR1 is SGHNT and CDR2 YYREEE (reference sequence). The CDR3 region has the DNA TGTGCCAGCAACCTGGGGGGACAGAGCGCCTACGAGCAGTACTTC. Protein sequence: CASNLGGQSAYEQYF.

The chain recombines TRBV30 with TRBJ1-2; D call uncertain. Germline V gene lookup returns CDR1 GTSNPN and CDR2 SVGIG (reference sequence). V was clipped by 0 bases and J by 4 bases, with 3 bases between them. The CDR3 is 11 amino acids. Written as DNA, the CDR3 is TGTGCCTGGAGTGTAGTCTATGGCTACACCTTC. Its protein is CAWSVVYGYTF.

The J gene is TRBJ2-1, the V gene TRBV5-4, with no clear D. Trimming shortened V by 4 bases and J by 6 bases, and 14 bases separated the two germline ends. This CDR3 has 14 amino acids. Germline CDR1 SGHNT, CDR2 YYREEE (reference sequence). CDR3 nucleotide sequence: TGTGCCAGCAGCCCGGGCCCCAACAGCAATGAGCAGTTCTTC. This gives the protein CASSPGPNSNEQFF.

The chain couples TRBV7-3 to TRBJ2-3; TRBD2 aligns across 7 bases. The germline CDR1 and CDR2 sequences are SGHTA and FQGTGA. CDR3 length equals 16 residues. Germline trimming cut 6 bases from V and 0 bases from J; bases unmatched to any gene: 9. The CDR3 loop reads CASSSLSGASTDTQYF. In nucleotides, the CDR3 is TGTGCCAGCAGTTCTCTCAGCGGGGCCAGCACAGATACGCAGTATTTT.

This clone was counted a few times. The rearrangement links TRBV28 to TRBJ1-3, with D hard to call. Per the germline V gene, CDR1 is MDHEN and CDR2 is SYDVKM. This CDR3 is 13 amino acids long. The V end lost 2 bases, the J end lost 10 bases, and 12 bases lay between the germline ends. CDR3 bases: TGTGCCAGCAGTTTAAGTACAGCGACGACCATATATTTT. It yields the protein CASSLSTATTIYF.

The gene calls are TRBV19 and TRBJ1-3, with D unclear. This CDR3 has 16 residues. Germline V lookup: CDR1 LNHDA, CDR2 SQIVND (reference sequence). Trimming took 0 bases from V and 2 from J, leaving 11 bases between them. CDR3 nucleotides: TGTGCCAGTAGTATAGATAGAGGTCGGCCTGGAAACACCATATATTTT. Protein: CASSIDRGRPGNTIYF.

The chain combines TRBV19 with TRBJ2-7; 8 bases align to TRBD1. Germline lookup yields CDR1 LNHDA and CDR2 SQIVND (reference sequence). The CDR3 is 18 amino acids. V was pared by 5 bases and J by 0 bases, with 15 bases of the junction left unmatched. CDR3 DNA: TGTGCCAGTAGTGACGGGCCCGGGGCAGGGGGCCACTCCTACGAGCAGTACTTC. Translating it yields CASSDGPGAGGHSYEQYF.

V usage is TRBV27 and J usage is TRBJ2-1; 12 bases are a match to TRBD2. The CDR3 consists of 15 residues. From germline, CDR1 is MNHEY and CDR2 SMNVEV (reference sequence). The V and J ends lost 5 bases and 2 bases, in that order; junction bases with no gene match: 1. Written as DNA, the CDR3 is TGTGCCAGCAGTGCTAGCGGGGGGGCCTACAATGAGCAGTTCTTC. It codes for CASSASGGAYNEQFF.

The V gene is TRBV6-6, the J gene TRBJ1-5; D call uncertain. V lost 6 bases, J lost 8 bases, and 11 bases lay in between. The CDR3 runs 12 residues. Germline CDR1 reads MNHNY; CDR2 reads SVGAGI (reference sequence). Here the CDR3 DNA reads TGTGCCAGCAGGGGAAGTCGAGAGCCCCAGCATTTT. Its protein is CASRGSREPQHF.

This chain connects TRBV30 to TRBJ1-5, with 10 bases lining up with TRBD1. CDR3 length: 14 residues. Germline assignment: CDR1 GTSNPN and CDR2 SVGIG (reference sequence). With V trimmed by 2 bases and J by 7 bases, 5 bases remained unmatched. The CDR3 sequence: CAWSRDRGGQPQHF. CDR3 in DNA: TGTGCCTGGAGTAGGGACAGGGGAGGACAGCCCCAGCATTTT.

The CDR3 protein is CASSGGETQYF. CDR3 bases: TGCGCCAGCAGTGGGGGAGAGACCCAGTACTTC. This chain links TRBV5-1 with TRBJ2-5; D may be TRBD1 or TRBD2 (5 bases each). Germline V gene data show CDR1 as SGHRS and CDR2 as YFSETQ. Between the trimmed V and J ends, which lost 5 bases and 4 bases, there was a span of 6 bases. The length of the CDR3 is 11 residues.

This clone was found once. This rearrangement joins TRBV7-9 to TRBJ1-3; D remains unclear. Germline values: CDR1 SEHNR, CDR2 FQNEAQ (reference sequence). V was shortened by 9 bases and J by 2 bases, with 11 bases between the two germline ends. The CDR3 spans 13 residues. CDR3 sequence: CASSDGAGNTIYF. In nucleotides, the CDR3 is TGTGCCAGTAGCGACGGGGCTGGAAACACCATATATTTT.

The chain carries TRBV19 and TRBJ2-1; 7 nucleotides line up with TRBD1. There are 13 residues in the CDR3. The V gene's germline CDR1 is LNHDA and CDR2 SQIVND (reference sequence). V shed 10 bases, J shed 8 bases, and the junction held 11 bases outside the gene matches. CDR3: CANRQGVGDEQFF. The CDR3 nucleotides are TGTGCCAACCGGCAGGGGGTGGGGGATGAGCAGTTCTTC.

The chain combines TRBV10-3 with TRBJ2-1; TRBD1 matches 7 bases. V trimming: 4 bases; J trimming: 2 bases; junction bases outside the gene matches: 8. Germline CDR1 is ENHRY and CDR2 is SYGVKD. The CDR3 is 16 residues long. The CDR3 DNA follows: TGTGCCATCAGTGCAACAGGGGCTCAGGCCTACAATGAGCAGTTCTTC. Protein sequence: CAISATGAQAYNEQFF.

The V gene is TRBV6-1, the J gene TRBJ2-2, with D perhaps being TRBD1 or TRBD2 (5 bases each). Trimming pared 3 bases from V and 7 bases from J, leaving 12 bases between. The CDR3 runs to 14 residues. Germline-derived CDR1 and CDR2 are MNHNS and SASEGT. CDR3 sequence (DNA): TGTGCCAGCAGTGAGTTCGAGGGGAACGGGGAGCTGTTTTTT. It encodes CASSEFEGNGELFF.

The chain combines TRBV5-6 with TRBJ2-1, with a tentative D call TRBD2 (6 bases). This CDR3 is built from 16 residues. CDR1 and CDR2 from the germline V gene are SGHDT and YYEEEE. V lost 3 bases and J lost 0, with 13 bases in between. CDR3 DNA: TGTGCCAGCAGCTCGGATCGGGGGAGCTCCTACAATGAGCAGTTCTTC. Protein: CASSSDRGSSYNEQFF.

The chain uses TRBV6-1 and TRBJ2-4; unclear D gene. Looked up from germline, CDR1 is MNHNS and CDR2 is SASEGT. Trimming shortened V by 0 bases and J by 10 bases, and 19 bases separated the two germline ends. The CDR3 runs 16 residues. The CDR3 reads CASSEAPGGSVGIQYF. The CDR3 DNA reads TGTGCCAGCAGTGAAGCCCCGGGTGGAAGCGTTGGGATTCAGTACTTC.

This rearrangement joins TRBV4-2 to TRBJ2-3; 7 positions match TRBD1. Germline assignment: CDR1 LGHNA and CDR2 YNFKEQ. After removal of 2 bases from V and 5 bases from J, the junction contained 22 bases not matched to a gene. The CDR3 runs to 20 residues. DNA for the CDR3: TGTGCCAGCAGCCAATTATCTCGCGAAAACACAGGGGTTTGGGGAGATACGCAGTATTTT. Its protein product is CASSQLSRENTGVWGDTQYF.

V usage is TRBV5-1 and J usage is TRBJ2-7; 11 bases align to TRBD2. Looked up from germline, CDR1 is SGHRS and CDR2 is YFSETQ. V was clipped by 2 bases and J by 7 bases; unmatched bases: 11. The CDR3 runs to 16 residues. The CDR3 nucleotides read TGCGCCAGCAGCTTCAACCGACTAGCGGGATATGATGAGCAGTACTTC. It translates to CASSFNRLAGYDEQYF.

This chain connects TRBV4-3 to TRBJ2-5, with a possible D match to TRBD2 (6 bases). The germline CDR1 and CDR2 sequences are LGHNA and YSLEER. CDR3 length: 15 amino acids. V dropped 0 bases and J dropped 2 bases, with 10 bases sitting between them. CDR3 loop: CASSQDRGNQETQYF. In DNA, the CDR3 is TGCGCCAGCAGCCAAGATCGCGGGAATCAAGAGACCCAGTACTTC.

The CDR3 here is CSVVVGIKGYTF. The CDR3 bases are TGCAGCGTTGTGGTTGGGATCAAGGGCTACACCTTC. The J gene is TRBJ1-2, the V gene TRBV29-1; D gene unclear. With 4 bases removed from V and 8 bases from J, the gap between germline ends came to 14 bases. Germline CDR1 reads SQVTM; CDR2 reads ANQGSEA. The CDR3 spans 12 residues. Using reference TRBV29-1 and TRBJ1-2 for the parts outside the CDR3, the full variable domain is SAVISQKPSRDICQRGTSLTIQCQVDSQVTMMFWYRQQPGQSLTLIATANQGSEATYESGFVIDKFPISRPNLTFSTLTVSNMSPEDSSIYLCSVVVGIKGYTFGSGTRLTVV.